The clone carrying this TCR beta chain was detected ten times or more. As yet, its antigen is unknown. The time point was: newly diagnosed GD, antithyroid drugs for less than 3 months. PBMCs were the source of the RNA used for TCR sequencing. Both iRepertoire HTBI primers and Arm-PCR of CDR3 regions were used to build the TCR beta libraries. TCRdb reprocessed the multiplex PCR reads with MiXCR, giving one entry per CDR3 protein. The sample has 520,000 or so distinct CDR3 sequences; 9.5% to 15% are singletons. The CDR3 sequence is 14 residues long. The germline CDR1 and CDR2 sequences are MGHRA and YSYEKL. V lost 1 base and J 1 base, leaving 7 bases between the germline ends. The source of the sample is a study of regulatory T cells in long-lasting Graves disease. General observations from the study: With a small sample size, accuracy may have been reduced.

Another study also made use of these data, one on T cells in Graves' hyperthyroidism and ophthalmopathy. As reported in that work: A model built on 13 V-J features separated ophthalmopathy from stable hyperthyroidism.

This sample comprised peripheral blood mononuclear cells (PBMCs), obtained at new diagnosis, from a patient treated with antithyroid drugs. The clonotype comes from a woman in her 30s with Graves disease. The chain employs TRBV4-1 and TRBJ1-1; D call uncertain. In nucleotides, the CDR3 is TGCGCCAGCAGCCAAGCTGCAGCGAACACTGAAGCTTTCTTT. It specifies CASSQAAANTEAFF.